This T cell receptor (beta chain) came from a study of early stage breast cancer tumors. Across the study: Most invasive tumors, about 80% of the 16, were ER+/PR+/HER2-. Samples were sequenced at approximately 9.5-fold average coverage.

Notes on the study in general: Tumors had roughly 2.5-fold higher T cell density than normal breast.

The protocol was immunoSEQ multiplex PCR, while the TCRdb copy is restricted to in-frame clones and leaves out a portion. This table has around 40,000 clones, about 78% appearing once. In the case of this clone: No antigen is known for it. One end of the junction does not line up with germline, which may come from a read error.

The CDR3 consists of 16 residues. Germline V CDR1 and CDR2: SSHAT, FNYEAQ (reference sequence). The J gene is TRBJ2-5, the V gene TRBV7-7; 7 bases agree with TRBD2. This clonotype was obtained from a person between 50 and 60 years old with breast cancer. Sequencing was done on a sample of blood. The CDR3 here is CASSLISAGRGETQYF. The CDR3 bases are TGTGCTAGCAGCTTAATCTCGGCGGGGCGGGGGGAGACCCAGTACTTC.